This T cell receptor (beta chain) was recorded in a study of T-cell memory formation after mild COVID-19. Overall study: The two donors had largely donor-specific TCR clusters.

Germline V gene sequence: CDR1 MNHNS, CDR2 SASEGT. The CDR3 sequence is 15 residues long. Broader study findings: The study found balanced CD4/CD8 in clones contracting day 15 to 85 and a CD4+ lean in later expanders. Pre-infection memory contained some responding clones, which suggested that cross-reactive memory had joined.

cDNA libraries for TCR alpha and TCR beta, carrying sample barcodes and UMIs, came from 5'RACE with constant-segment primers. TCRdb recomputed calls from the 5' RACE reads with MiXCR, one row per CDR3 protein. The data contain about 340,000 distinct CDR3 sequences, roughly 20% of them seen just once; the ten biggest clones take up around 12%. With regard to this clonotype: Its target is not known. A junction end diverges from the germline sequence, so it may reflect a read error.

This sequence was found in an adult woman who had mild COVID-19 (a few samples of this study predate the infection). Cell type and time point are not known. The specimen was PBMCs or a T cell subset sorted from them (not recorded which). The V gene is TRBV6-1, the J gene TRBJ2-7; 8 nucleotides align to TRBD1. CDR3 region: CASSTLGTGSHEQYF. CDR3 sequence (DNA): TGTGCCAGCAGTACCCTTGGGACAGGCTCCCACGAGCAGTACTTC.